A single sample is the source of the 19 T cell receptor beta chains below, sequenced in a study of blood T cell repertoires in COVID-19. Libraries were prepared by immunoSEQ multiplex PCR; TCRdb keeps only in-frame clonotypes and omits some of them. The table shows roughly 230,000 clones, with roughly 80% occurring only once. The sample comprised peripheral blood. These TCRs come from a woman between 45 and 60 years old with acute or convalescent COVID-19.

V is TRBV5-1 and J is TRBJ1-6, with a weak D call TRBD1 (5 bases). The CDR3 runs to 15 residues. CDR1 and CDR2 from the germline V gene are SGHRS and YFSETQ. Trimming removed 4 bases from V and 8 bases from J, with 16 bases in between. CDR3 sequence reads: CASSEDTPADSPLHF. DNA of the CDR3: TGCGCCAGCAGCGAGGACACACCTGCGGATTCACCCCTCCACTTT.

The rearrangement links TRBV5-1 to TRBJ2-1; no firm D call. The CDR3 runs 11 residues. Germline CDR1 SGHRS, CDR2 YFSETQ. V dropped 4 bases and J dropped 8 bases, with 7 bases sitting between them. CDR3 residues: CASSELDEQFF. The CDR3 nucleotides are TGCGCCAGCAGCGAACTGGATGAGCAGTTCTTC. The full variable domain, rest sourced from reference TRBV5-1 and TRBJ2-1, is KAGVTQTPRYLIKTRGQQVTLSCSPISGHRSVSWYQQTPGQGLQFLFEYFSETQRNKGNFPGRFSGRQFSNSRSEMNVSTLELGDSALYLCASSELDEQFFGPGTRLTVL.

The chain is built from TRBV6-5 and TRBJ1-2; 11 bases map to TRBD1. Per the germline V gene, CDR1 is MNHEY and CDR2 is SVGAGI. The CDR3 spans 13 residues. Trimming took 8 bases from V and 7 from J; bases not matched to a gene: 6. Here the CDR3 DNA reads TGTGCCAGCGGAGGACAGGGGGCTTTTGGCTACACCTTC. This codes for CASGGQGAFGYTF.

The V and J genes are TRBV27 and TRBJ2-7; D might be TRBD2 (5 bases). Germline V gene sequence: CDR1 MNHEY, CDR2 SMNVEV (reference sequence). Trimming took 0 bases from V and 0 from J, leaving 15 bases between them. CDR3 length: 17 residues. The DNA of the CDR3 is TGTGCCAGCAGTTTATCCAATGCGGGTTATAGCTCCTACGAGCAGTACTTC. This gives the protein CASSLSNAGYSSYEQYF.

The rearrangement uses TRBV24-1 and TRBJ1-5; D uncertain. Trimming removed 12 bases at V and 4 bases at J, with 12 bases between. CDR3 length equals 12 residues. Germline CDR1 reads KGHDR; CDR2 reads SFDVKD. CDR3 sequence (DNA): TGTGCCGTCGGGAGTGTTAATCAGCCCCAGCATTTT. Its protein product is CAVGSVNQPQHF.

This rearrangement joins TRBV11-2 to TRBJ2-1, with a tentative D call TRBD2 (5 bases). The V and J ends lost 5 bases and 10 bases respectively, with 18 bases between them. Germline V gene lookup returns CDR1 SGHAT and CDR2 FQNNGV. The CDR3 spans 14 residues. Written as DNA, the CDR3 is TGTGCCAGCAGCGCGCTCTCGCTAGCCCAAGAGCAGTTCTTC. This encodes CASSALSLAQEQFF.

The CDR3 bases are TGCGCCAGCAGCTTGACGGTTCGGGCCGGGGAGCTGTTTTTT. Translation: CASSLTVRAGELFF. The J gene is TRBJ2-2, the V gene TRBV5-1; D gene unclear. V gave up 1 base and J gave up 6 bases, with 10 bases separating them. CDR1 is SGHRS, CDR2 YFSETQ, per germline. The CDR3 has 14 residues.

This chain links TRBV24-1 with TRBJ2-1; TRBD2 matches 12 bases. The length of the CDR3 is 15 residues. CDR1 and CDR2 (germline): KGHDR, SFDVKD. V lost 4 bases, J lost 8 bases, and 5 bases stayed unmatched. The CDR3 loop is CATSERRLAGDEQFF. The CDR3 region has the DNA TGTGCCACCAGTGAGCGCCGACTAGCGGGGGATGAGCAGTTCTTC.

This clone was seen a few times. This chain links TRBV7-9 with TRBJ2-2; 9 bases are a match to TRBD1. V dropped 1 base and J dropped 5; count of bases not matched to a gene: 2. Germline V gives CDR1 SEHNR, CDR2 FQNEAQ (reference sequence). The CDR3 loop spans 15 amino acids. CDR3 sequence reads: CASSLGTGETGELFF. The CDR3 region has the DNA TGTGCCAGCAGCTTAGGGACAGGGGAAACCGGGGAGCTGTTTTTT.

This rearrangement joins TRBV9 to TRBJ1-5; 9 nucleotides align to TRBD1. V was pared by 3 bases and J by 6 bases, with 4 bases of the junction left unmatched. Per germline, CDR1 SGDLS and CDR2 YYNGEE. The CDR3 is made up of 14 amino acids. In DNA, the CDR3 is TGTGCCAGCAGCGAACAGGGGGCCGGTCAGCCCCAGCATTTT. Amino acid sequence: CASSEQGAGQPQHF.

The chain carries TRBV20-1 and TRBJ1-6; no reliable D call. CDR1 is DFQATT and CDR2 is SNEGSKA in the germline V gene (reference sequence). V lost 3 bases to trimming and J lost 10 bases, with 13 bases between them. The CDR3 extends over 13 amino acids. The CDR3 reads CSASRGLDSPLHF. In nucleotides, the CDR3 is TGCAGTGCTAGTCGCGGGTTAGACTCACCCCTCCACTTT.

The V and J genes are TRBV19 and TRBJ1-1, with no clear D. Trimming pared 6 bases from V and 0 bases from J, leaving 17 bases between. Germline loops: CDR1 LNHDA, CDR2 SQIVND (reference sequence). CDR3 length equals 16 residues. CDR3 in DNA: TGTGCCAGTAGATTACACGTTGGGCAGTTGAACACTGAAGCTTTCTTT. This encodes CASRLHVGQLNTEAFF.

The chain couples TRBV10-2 to TRBJ2-3; D remains unclear. The CDR3 loop spans 15 amino acids. V was pared by 8 bases and J by 0 bases, with 15 bases between. From germline, CDR1 is WSHSY and CDR2 SAAADI. The CDR3 nucleotides are TGCGCCAGCGGCGGTGGCGCCCCTAGCACAGATACGCAGTATTTT. Translated: CASGGGAPSTDTQYF.

This clone was seen just once. V and J are TRBV12-3 or TRBV12-4 and TRBJ2-5; D is possibly TRBD1 (7 bases). V lost 6 bases to trimming and J lost 5 bases, with 13 bases between them. The CDR3 spans 13 residues. CDR3 in DNA: TGTGCCAGCAGCCGGCGGGACAGCGAGACCCAGTACTTC. Translated: CASSRRDSETQYF.

The rearrangement links TRBV28 to TRBJ2-7, with unresolved D. The CDR3 runs to 13 residues. Per germline, CDR1 MDHEN and CDR2 SYDVKM. Trimming pared 3 bases from V and 4 bases from J, leaving 10 bases between. Written as DNA, the CDR3 is TGTGCCAGCAGTTTTATCTTGTTGTACGAGCAGTACTTC. This encodes CASSFILLYEQYF.

The rearrangement joins TRBV19 to TRBJ2-7; 7 bases line up with TRBD2. Per the germline V gene, CDR1 is LNHDA and CDR2 is SQIVND (reference sequence). The V and J ends lost 3 bases and 3 bases, in that order; junction bases with no gene match: 5. This CDR3 contains 14 residues. The CDR3 loop reads CASSIVTGGYEQYF. CDR3 DNA: TGTGCCAGTAGTATCGTCACGGGAGGCTACGAGCAGTACTTC.

The gene calls are TRBV9 and TRBJ2-5; maybe TRBD1 (6 bases). Germline CDR1 is SGDLS and CDR2 is YYNGEE. Between the trimmed V and J ends, which lost 0 bases and 2 bases, there was a span of 11 bases. The CDR3 runs 15 residues. CDR3: CASSVGGRLQETQYF. As DNA, the CDR3 is TGTGCCAGCAGCGTAGGGGGGCGGCTACAAGAGACCCAGTACTTC.

The CDR3 is CASRREGNSNQPQHF. In DNA, the CDR3 is TGTGCCAGTAGGCGGGAAGGGAATAGCAATCAGCCCCAGCATTTT. This rearrangement joins TRBV19 to TRBJ1-5; D remains ambiguous. The CDR3 consists of 15 residues. V lost 6 bases to trimming and J lost 0 bases, with 12 bases between them. Per germline, CDR1 LNHDA and CDR2 SQIVND (reference sequence).

This chain connects TRBV5-1 to TRBJ1-5; 8 bases match TRBD1. This CDR3 contains 15 residues. Germline assignment: CDR1 SGHRS and CDR2 YFSETQ. V shed 4 bases and J 6 bases; nucleotides not matched to a gene: 9. CDR3 sequence: CASSPGQGGGQPQHF. The CDR3 region has the DNA TGCGCCAGCAGCCCAGGACAGGGCGGTGGTCAGCCCCAGCATTTT.